The sequence of this T cell receptor (beta chain) was determined in a study of blood T cell repertoires in COVID-19. Study summary: Collection of acute and convalescent COVID-19 samples took place in the United States, Italy and Spain. Sources were T cells, B-cell-depleted T cells, or PBMCs; the material itself was cDNA or gDNA.

Authors' methods: From reference gene primer amplification, estimates of nucleated cell counts were derived. The assay was immunoSEQ multiplex PCR, and TCRdb's table has in-frame clones only and misses some. The V and J calls and clone size are taken from that table; D and trimming were inferred from the DNA. Among fewer than 500,000 clones, around 89% were seen once, and the ten largest hold roughly 4.3%. The germline V gene has CDR1 LNHDA and CDR2 SQIVND (reference sequence). This CDR3 is 15 amino acids long. Trimming cost V 3 bases and J 0 bases, with 11 bases left between them. The sequenced material came from peripheral blood. The rearrangement joins TRBV19 to TRBJ1-1; tentatively, D is TRBD1 (6 bases). The TCR was taken from a woman aged 30 to 39 with acute or convalescent COVID-19. The CDR3: CASSITGGMNTEAFF. The CDR3, as DNA: TGTGCCAGTAGTATTACGGGGGGCATGAACACTGAAGCTTTCTTT.